The sequence of this T cell receptor (beta chain) was determined in a study of blood T cell repertoires in COVID-19 (dated by TCRdb to 2020 to 2021). Looking at the study overall: Collaborator samples came from the United States, Italy and Spain and covered acute and convalescent phases of COVID-19. The prospective study material was composed of cDNA or gDNA derived from T cells, B-cell-depleted T cells, or PBMCs. Subjects who had been exposed to COVID-19, were actively infected with it, or had recovered from it provided the deeply sampled blood TCRbeta repertoires that made up the dataset. A freely available public database, intended as a resource for researchers studying the immune response to SARS-CoV-2, is where the repertoires were released. The samples were drawn from two sources: the first 160 participants of the ongoing ImmuneRACE study, and 1,254 subjects contributed by 6 global collaborators. A de-identified subject ID, COVID-19 status, age in years and sex were almost always included in the sample metadata. Where available, HLA class I and class II types were obtained from metadata supplied by the sample provider rather than from assay-based typing.

The collaborating institutions used their own protocols to collect whole blood in K2EDTA tubes. For TCRbeta analysis, collaborators shipped samples in one of three forms: frozen whole blood, isolated PBMCs, or DNA extracted from either of those sample types. The CDR3 contains 12 residues, cysteine and phenylalanine counted. Solely the CDR3 DNA is kept, with 36 bases framed from the first base. Looking up the germline V gene yields CDR1 MGHRA and CDR2 YSYEKL. Relative to germline, V is 2 bases shorter and J is 9 bases shorter, with 5 bases between their ends. Beyond this particular receptor, the publication reports: Clinical and demographic metadata were provided uncurated, with the amount varying by source and participant.

TCRbeta CDR3 regions were amplified from genomic DNA using the immunoSEQ Assay, a bias-controlled multiplex PCR. Turning to the authors' computational methods: Within the assay, amplification of reference gene primers was used to estimate how many nucleated cells each sample contained. Sequence reads were collapsed and filtered to measure the absolute abundance of every unique TCRbeta CDR3 rearrangement. For each sample, productive Simpson clonality was calculated as the square root of Simpson's diversity index over productive rearrangements. Not all clones reach the TCRdb copy of this immuneACCESS table, which keeps in-frame sequences only. Checked studies attribute under half of the gap to unresolved V genes and leave the rest unexplained. Clone size and V and J calls were adopted from that table, with D and trimming inferred from the DNA. Present in this sample are about 120,000 clones, around 70% of which were seen just once. Roughly 5% of the sample comes from the top ten.

For this clone: Which antigen it targets is not known. Within one base of it there is no much larger clone, and no base qualities were kept.

The V gene is TRBV4-1 and the J gene is TRBJ1-6, with no D gene named confidently. This sequence was found in a man between 60 and 70 years old with acute or convalescent COVID-19. Sequenced material: peripheral blood. This receptor carries the CDR3 CASSQLSSPLHF. The nucleotide sequence is TGCGCCAGCAGCCAACTTAGTTCACCCCTCCACTTT.